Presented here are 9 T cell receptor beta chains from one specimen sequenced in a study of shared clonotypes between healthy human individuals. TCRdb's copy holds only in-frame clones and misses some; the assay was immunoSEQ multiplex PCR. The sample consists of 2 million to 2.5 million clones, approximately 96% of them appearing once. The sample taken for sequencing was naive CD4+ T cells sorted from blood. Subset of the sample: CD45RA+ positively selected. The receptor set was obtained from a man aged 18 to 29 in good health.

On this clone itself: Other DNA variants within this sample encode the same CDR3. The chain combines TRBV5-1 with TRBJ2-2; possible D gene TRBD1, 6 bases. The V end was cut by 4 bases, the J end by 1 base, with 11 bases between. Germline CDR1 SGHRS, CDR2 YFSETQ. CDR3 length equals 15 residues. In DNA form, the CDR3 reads TGCGCCAGCAGCCTGGGACAAAGGAACACCGGGGAGCTGTTTTTT. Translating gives CASSLGQRNTGELFF. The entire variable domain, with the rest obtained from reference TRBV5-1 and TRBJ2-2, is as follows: KAGVTQTPRYLIKTRGQQVTLSCSPISGHRSVSWYQQTPGQGLQFLFEYFSETQRNKGNFPGRFSGRQFSNSRSEMNVSTLELGDSALYLCASSLGQRNTGELFFGEGSRLTVL.

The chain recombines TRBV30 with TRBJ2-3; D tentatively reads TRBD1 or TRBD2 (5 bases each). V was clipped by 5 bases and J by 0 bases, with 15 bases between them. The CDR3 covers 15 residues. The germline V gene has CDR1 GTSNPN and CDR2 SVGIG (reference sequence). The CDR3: CAWARGPYSTDTQYF. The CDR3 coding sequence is TGTGCCTGGGCCCGGGGACCGTATAGCACAGATACGCAGTATTTT. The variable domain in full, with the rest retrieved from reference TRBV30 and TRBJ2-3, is SQTIHQWPATLVQPVGSPLSLECTVEGTSNPNLYWYRQAAGRGLQLLFYSVGIGQISSEVPQNLSASRPQDRQFILSSKKLLLSDSGFYLCAWARGPYSTDTQYFGPGTRLTVL.

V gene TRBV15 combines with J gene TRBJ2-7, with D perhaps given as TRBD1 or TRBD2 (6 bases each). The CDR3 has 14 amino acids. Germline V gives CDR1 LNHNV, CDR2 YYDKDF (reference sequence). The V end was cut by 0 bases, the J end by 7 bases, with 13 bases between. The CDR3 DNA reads TGTGCCACCAGCAGAGATCGGGGGCCATGGGAGCAGTACTTC. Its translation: CATSRDRGPWEQYF.

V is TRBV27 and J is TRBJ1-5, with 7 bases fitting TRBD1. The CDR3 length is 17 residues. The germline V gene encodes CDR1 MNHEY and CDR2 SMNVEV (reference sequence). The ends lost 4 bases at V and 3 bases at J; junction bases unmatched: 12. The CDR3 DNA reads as TGTGCCAGCAGTTCAAACATCCGGGACAGCGCCAATCAGCCCCAGCATTTT. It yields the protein CASSSNIRDSANQPQHF.

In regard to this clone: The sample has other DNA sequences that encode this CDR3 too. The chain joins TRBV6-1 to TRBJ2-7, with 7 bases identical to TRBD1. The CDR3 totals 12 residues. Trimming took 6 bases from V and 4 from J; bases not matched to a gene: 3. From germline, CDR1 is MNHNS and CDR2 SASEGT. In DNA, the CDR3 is TGTGCCAGCAGCGTACAGGGGTACGAGCAGTACTTC. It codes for CASSVQGYEQYF.

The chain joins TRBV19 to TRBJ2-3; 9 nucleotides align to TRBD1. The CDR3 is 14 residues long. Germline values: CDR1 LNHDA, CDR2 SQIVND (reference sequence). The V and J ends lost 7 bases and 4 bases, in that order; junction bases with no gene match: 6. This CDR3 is CASKNDRGADTQYF. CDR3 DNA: TGTGCCAGTAAGAACGACAGGGGGGCAGATACGCAGTATTTT.

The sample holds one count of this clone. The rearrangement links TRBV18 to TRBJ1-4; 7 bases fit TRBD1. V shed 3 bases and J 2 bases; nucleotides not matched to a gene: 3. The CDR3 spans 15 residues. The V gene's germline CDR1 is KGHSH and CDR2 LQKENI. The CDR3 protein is CASSPQGVTNEKLFF. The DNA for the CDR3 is TGTGCCAGCTCACCTCAGGGGGTGACTAATGAAAAACTGTTTTTT.

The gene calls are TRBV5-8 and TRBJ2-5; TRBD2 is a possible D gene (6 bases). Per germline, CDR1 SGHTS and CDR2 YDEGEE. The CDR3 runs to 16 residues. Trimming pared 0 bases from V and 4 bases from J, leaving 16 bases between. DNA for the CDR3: TGTGCCAGCAGCTTGGGAGGGAGGACTCTAGGAGAGACCCAGTACTTC. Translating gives CASSLGGRTLGETQYF.

The CDR3 DNA reads as TGTGCCAGCAGCTTATTTCCCGGGGGTCGGAACACCGGGGAGCTGTTTTTT. This codes for CASSLFPGGRNTGELFF. The rearrangement links TRBV11-2 to TRBJ2-2; possible D gene TRBD2, 6 bases. This CDR3 spans 17 amino acids. The germline V and J ends were trimmed by 2 bases and 1 base, with 14 bases remaining between them. Germline values: CDR1 SGHAT, CDR2 FQNNGV.